This T cell receptor (beta chain) was retrieved from a study of T cells in localized non-small cell lung cancer. Findings of the study overall: The study linked higher blood T cell density to longer overall survival. There was higher T cell clonality in uninvolved adjacent lung than in tumor, and it was highest there.

CDR3 length equals 13 residues. The method was immunoSEQ multiplex PCR; TCRdb's version includes in-frame clones alone and lacks a portion of them. The sample has around 140,000 clones, roughly 90% seen once; the top ten hold over 1.5%. Points on this clone: What it binds is unknown.

The clonotype comes from a female donor of 60 years or more with stage I lung adenocarcinoma. The V call is TRBV1, the J call TRBJ2-1; the table's D call, TRBD2, was not checked against the DNA. TRBV1 is given as a pseudogene. This specimen was peripheral blood, taken before any cancer treatment. The CDR3: CTSSRPEDNEQFF. In DNA form, the CDR3 reads TGCACCAGCAGCCGGCCAGAGGACAATGAGCAGTTCTTC.